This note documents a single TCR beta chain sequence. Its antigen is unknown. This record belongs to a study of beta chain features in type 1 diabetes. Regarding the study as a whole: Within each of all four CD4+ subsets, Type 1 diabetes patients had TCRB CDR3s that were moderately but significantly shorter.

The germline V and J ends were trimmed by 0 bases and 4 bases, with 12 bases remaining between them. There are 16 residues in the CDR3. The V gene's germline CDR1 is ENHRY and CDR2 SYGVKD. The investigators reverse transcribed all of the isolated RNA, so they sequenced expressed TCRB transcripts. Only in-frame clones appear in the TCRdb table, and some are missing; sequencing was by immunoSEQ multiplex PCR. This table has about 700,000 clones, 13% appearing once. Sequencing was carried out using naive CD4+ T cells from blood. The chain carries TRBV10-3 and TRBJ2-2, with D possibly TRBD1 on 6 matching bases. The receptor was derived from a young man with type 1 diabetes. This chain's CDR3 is CAISESMGAITGELFF. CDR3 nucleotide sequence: TGTGCCATCAGTGAGTCGATGGGGGCGATCACCGGGGAGCTGTTTTTT.